This T cell receptor (beta chain) was identified in a study of cytomegalovirus exposure and HLA in healthy donors. PCR amplification relied on 60 Vbeta primers (plus 13 Jbeta primers). The data were produced by immunoSEQ multiplex PCR, yet TCRdb's version contains in-frame clones alone and is incomplete. The sample contains 150,000 or so clones, around 68% of which appear only once. CDR1 SGDLS and CDR2 YYNGEE come from the germline V gene. The CDR3 spans 15 residues. With V trimmed by 3 bases and J by 4 bases, 3 bases remained unmatched. A word on this clone: The same CDR3 can be traced to other DNA sequences in this sample.

The sequence was collected from a young man in good health and CMV-seronegative. The rearrangement joins TRBV9 to TRBJ2-5; 13 nucleotides agree with TRBD2. Source material: PBMCs. In DNA, the CDR3 is TGTGCCAGCAGCGGGGGACTAGCGGGGTTAGAGACCCAGTACTTC. This sequence encodes CASSGGLAGLETQYF.